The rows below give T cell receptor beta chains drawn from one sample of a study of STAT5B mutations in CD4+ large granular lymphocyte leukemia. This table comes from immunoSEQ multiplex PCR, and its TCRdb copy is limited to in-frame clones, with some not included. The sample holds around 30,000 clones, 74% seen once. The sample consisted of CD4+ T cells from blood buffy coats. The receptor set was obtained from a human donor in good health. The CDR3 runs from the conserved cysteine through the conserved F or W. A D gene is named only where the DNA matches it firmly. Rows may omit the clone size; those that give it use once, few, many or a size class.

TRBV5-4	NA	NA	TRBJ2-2	TGTGCCAGCAGCTTGAATTTTGCGGGTCGTGGCGGGGAGCTGTTTTTT	CASSLNFAGRGGELFF
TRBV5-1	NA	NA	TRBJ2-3	TGCGCCAGCAGCTTATACCGGGGCCCCGATACGCAGTATTTT	CASSLYRGPDTQYF
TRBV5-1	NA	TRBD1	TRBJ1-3	TGCGCCAGCAGCTGGGGGACAGGGTTTGGAAACACCATATATTTT	CASSWGTGFGNTIYF
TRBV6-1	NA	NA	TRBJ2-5	TGTGCCAGCAACCCATCCGACAGTTCCAAAGAGACCCAGTACTTC	CASNPSDSSKETQYF
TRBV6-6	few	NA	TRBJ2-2	TGTGCCAGCAGTTCCCGCCGGGGGAACACCGGGGAGCTGTTTTTT	CASSSRRGNTGELFF
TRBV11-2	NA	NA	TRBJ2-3	TGTGCCAGCAGCCGCAGGGGGGTAGATACGCAGTATTTT	CASSRRGVDTQYF
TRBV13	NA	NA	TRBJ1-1	TGTGCCAGCAGCTTCAGGGTCGGGACTGAAGCTTTCTTT	CASSFRVGTEAFF
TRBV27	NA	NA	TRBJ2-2	TGTGCCAGCAGTTTGGTCCGGGGGGGGGAGCTGTTTTTT	CASSLVRGGELFF
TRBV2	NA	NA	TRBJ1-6	TGTGCCAGCAGTAAGACGGACCCTCATAATTCACCCCTCCACTTT	CASSKTDPHNSPLHF
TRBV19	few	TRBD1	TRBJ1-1	TGTGCCAGTAGTGAAAGGGACAGGGGGACTGAAGCTTTCTTT	CASSERDRGTEAFF
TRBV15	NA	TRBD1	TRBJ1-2	TGTGCCACCAGCAGAGATGTGGACAGGGACCACGGCTACACCTTC	CATSRDVDRDHGYTF
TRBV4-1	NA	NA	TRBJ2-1	TGCGCCAGCAGCCAAGGTCACGGGGCCCACAATGAGCAGTTCTTC	CASSQGHGAHNEQFF
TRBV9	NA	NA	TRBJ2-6	TGTGCCAGCAGCTCCCACAGGGCAGGGGCCAACGTCCTGACTTTC	CASSSHRAGANVLTF
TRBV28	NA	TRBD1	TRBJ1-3	TGTGCCAGCAGTAAAGGGGGCGCGGGGGGAAACACCATATATTTT	CASSKGGAGGNTIYF
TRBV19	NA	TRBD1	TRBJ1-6	TGTGCCAGTAGGTCGACAGGGGCAAATTCACCCCTCCACTTT	CASRSTGANSPLHF
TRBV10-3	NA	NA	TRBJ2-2	TGTGCCATCAGTGACGCGGGGCTCAACACCGGGGAGCTGTTTTTT	CAISDAGLNTGELFF
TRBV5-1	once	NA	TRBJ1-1	TGCGCCAGCAGCTTTGGGGGGAACACTGAAGCTTTCTTT	CASSFGGNTEAFF
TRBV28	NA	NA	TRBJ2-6	TGTGCCAGCAGTCTCCACGGCTCCTCTGGGGCCAACGTCCTGACTTTC	CASSLHGSSGANVLTF
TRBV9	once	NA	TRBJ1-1	TGTGCCAGCAGCGGGGGGGCTCCTGGCACTGAAGCTTTCTTT	CASSGGAPGTEAFF
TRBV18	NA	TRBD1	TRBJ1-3	TGTGCCAGCTCATTGACAGGGGGCAGAAACACCATATATTTT	CASSLTGGRNTIYF
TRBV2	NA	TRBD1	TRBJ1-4	TGTGCCAGCAGCAACCTCAGGGGGACGGGTGAAAAACTGTTTTTT	CASSNLRGTGEKLFF
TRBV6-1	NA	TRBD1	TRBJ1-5	TGTGCCAGCGGCTGGGACAGGGTTCAGCCCCAGCATTTT	CASGWDRVQPQHF
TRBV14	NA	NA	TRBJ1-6	TGTGCCAGCAGCCCGACATCGTGGTGGTATAATTCACCCCTCCACTTT	CASSPTSWWYNSPLHF
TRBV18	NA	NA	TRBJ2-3	TGTGCCAGCTCACCCTTGGCGGGGGCACCAGATACGCAGTATTTT	CASSPLAGAPDTQYF
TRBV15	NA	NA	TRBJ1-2	TGTGCCACCAGCAGAGGAGGGGGAGACTATGGCTACACCTTC	CATSRGGGDYGYTF
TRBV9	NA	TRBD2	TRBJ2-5	TGTGCCAGCAGCGTAGGGCGGGGGGGAGGAGGAGAGACCCAGTACTTC	CASSVGRGGGGETQYF
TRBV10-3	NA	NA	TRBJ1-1	TGTGCCACCGCAATATCGGGGGGGAACACTGAAGCTTTCTTT	CATAISGGNTEAFF
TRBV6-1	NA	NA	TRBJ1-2	TGTGCCAGCAACCGGGCACCCTTTGGTGGCTACACCTTC	CASNRAPFGGYTF
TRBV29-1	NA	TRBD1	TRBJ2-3	TGCAGCGTTGCCGGACAGGGGGGCCCCACAGATACGCAGTATTTT	CSVAGQGGPTDTQYF
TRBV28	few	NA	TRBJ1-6	TGTGCCAGCAGTCCGCATAGTCTTAATTCACCCCTCCACTTT	CASSPHSLNSPLHF
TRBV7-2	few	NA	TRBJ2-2	TGTGCCAGCAGCTTAGTTGGGGGCTGGAACACCGGGGAGCTGTTTTTT	CASSLVGGWNTGELFF
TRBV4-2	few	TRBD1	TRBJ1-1	TGTGCCAGCACCCGTGGGGACAGGGGGCATAACACTGAAGCTTTCTTT	CASTRGDRGHNTEAFF
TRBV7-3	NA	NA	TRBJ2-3	TGTGCCAGCAGCTTAAGAGGGGGGCCCAGCACAGATACGCAGTATTTT	CASSLRGGPSTDTQYF
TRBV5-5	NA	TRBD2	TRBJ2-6	TGTGCCAGCAGCCCGGTCCCTCTAGCGGGGGTTGGGGCCAACGTCCTGACTTTC	CASSPVPLAGVGANVLTF
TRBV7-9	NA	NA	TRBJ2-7	TGTGCCAGCAGCTATAAGGGTTTGCGGGAGCAGTACTTC	CASSYKGLREQYF
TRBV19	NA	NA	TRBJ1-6	TGTGCCAGTAGTATTCAGGGAAATAATTCACCCCTCCACTTT	CASSIQGNNSPLHF
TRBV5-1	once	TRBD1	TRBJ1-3	TGCGCCAGCAGCCTGGACAGGGCCGGAAACACCATATATTTT	CASSLDRAGNTIYF
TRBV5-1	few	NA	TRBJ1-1	TGCGCCAGCAGCTTAGGGGCGGTTAGGACTGAAGCTTTCTTT	CASSLGAVRTEAFF
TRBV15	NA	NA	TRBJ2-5	TGTGCCACCAGCAGAGAAATGGGCGGCCTAGGCGTTAAAGAGACCCAGTACTTC	CATSREMGGLGVKETQYF
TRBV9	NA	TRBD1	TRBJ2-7	TGTGCCAGCAGCGCCTCCGGGACAGGGGGATTCTACGAGCAGTACTTC	CASSASGTGGFYEQYF
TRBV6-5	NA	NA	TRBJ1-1	TGTGCCAGCAGTTACAAGCGGCGGGAAACTGAAGCTTTCTTT	CASSYKRRETEAFF
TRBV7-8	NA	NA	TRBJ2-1	TGTGCCAGCAGCCCCGCCAGGAATGAGCAGTTCTTC	CASSPARNEQFF
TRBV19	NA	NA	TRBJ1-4	TGTGCCAGTAGTATAGTTTGGGCAGGGCACAATGAAAAACTGTTTTTT	CASSIVWAGHNEKLFF
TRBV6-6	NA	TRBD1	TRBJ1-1	TGTGCCAGCAGTTACCGACAGGGGGTAGACACTGAAGCTTTCTTT	CASSYRQGVDTEAFF
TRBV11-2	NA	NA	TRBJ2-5	TGTGCCAGCAGCTTCAATCACCAAGAGACCCAGTACTTC	CASSFNHQETQYF
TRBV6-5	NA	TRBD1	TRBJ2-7	TGTGCCAGCAGTAAACCGGGACAGGGGACCTACGAGCAGTACTTC	CASSKPGQGTYEQYF
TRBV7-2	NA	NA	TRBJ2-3	TGTGCCAGCAGCTCTCAGCGGACAGATACGCAGTATTTT	CASSSQRTDTQYF
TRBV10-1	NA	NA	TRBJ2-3	TGCGCCAGCAGTGATGTCGGGACGGGAACCTTCACAGATACGCAGTATTTT	CASSDVGTGTFTDTQYF
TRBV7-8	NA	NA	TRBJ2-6	TGTGCCAGCAGCTCCGGACGGCTTGCTAGCTCTGGGGCCAACGTCCTGACTTTC	CASSSGRLASSGANVLTF
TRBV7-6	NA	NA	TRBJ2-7	TGTGCCAGCAGCTTGACTCCGCCGGGTACTCTCGACGAGCAGTACTTC	CASSLTPPGTLDEQYF
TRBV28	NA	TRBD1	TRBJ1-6	TGTGCCAGCACCGCACAGGGGTTGCATTCACCCCTCCACTTT	CASTAQGLHSPLHF
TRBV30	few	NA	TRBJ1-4	TGTGCCTGGATGACCAAGGGAGAAAAACTGTTTTTT	CAWMTKGEKLFF
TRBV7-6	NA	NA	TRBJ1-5	TGTGCCAGCAGCTTAGACGGAGATAGCAATCAGCCCCAGCATTTT	CASSLDGDSNQPQHF